The 26 T cell receptor beta chains given below trace back to one sample, sequenced in a study of cytomegalovirus exposure and HLA in healthy donors. Here immunoSEQ multiplex PCR was the method, and the copy in TCRdb shows in-frame clones only, minus some. The sample has under 110,000 clones, roughly nine tenths seen once. The sequenced sample consisted of PBMCs. The receptors stem from a woman younger than 30 in good health and CMV-seropositive.

The genes are TRBV23-1 and TRBJ2-2, with D maybe TRBD2 (5 bases). TRBV23-1 is noted as an ORF with a role that remains uncertain. The V and J ends lost 0 bases and 7 bases respectively, with 12 bases between them. The CDR3 covers 15 residues. The DNA for the CDR3 is TGCGCCAGCAGTCAATCGGTCGGGGAAAGCGGGGAGCTGTTTTTT. This translates into CASSQSVGESGELFF.

The rearrangement joins TRBV4-1 to TRBJ2-7, with 8 positions matching TRBD1. Germline V CDR1 and CDR2: MGHRA, YSYEKL. The CDR3 is 16 residues long. After removal of 5 bases from V and 1 base from J, the junction contained 10 bases not matched to a gene. The CDR3 bases are TGCGCCAGCAGCGGAAACGAGCGGACAGGGTCCTACGAGCAGTACTTC. It specifies CASSGNERTGSYEQYF.

This clone was picked up one time. V and J are TRBV29-1 and TRBJ2-2; TRBD1 agrees at 8 bases. The CDR3 consists of 13 residues. Trimming cost V 5 bases and J 5 bases; bases outside gene matches: 4. Germline V gene data show CDR1 as SQVTM and CDR2 as ANQGSEA. The CDR3 is CSVPGQETGELFF. CDR3 bases: TGCAGCGTTCCGGGACAGGAGACCGGGGAGCTGTTTTTT.

This chain uses TRBV27 with TRBJ1-2; TRBD1 might be the D (5 bases). Germline CDR1 is MNHEY and CDR2 is SMNVEV (reference sequence). Trimming took 0 bases from V and 4 from J, leaving 12 bases between them. This CDR3 contains 15 residues. For the CDR3, the DNA is TGTGCCAGCAGTTTATCGAGTCAGGGAGGCTATGGCTACACCTTC. Its protein is CASSLSSQGGYGYTF.

The V gene is TRBV9, the J gene TRBJ1-2, with D unclear. The V end lost 0 bases, the J end lost 5 bases, and 8 bases lay between the germline ends. CDR1 is SGDLS and CDR2 is YYNGEE in the germline V gene. This CDR3 has 13 residues. CDR3 loop: CASSVVTEYGYTF. For the CDR3, the DNA is TGTGCCAGCAGCGTAGTCACAGAGTATGGCTACACCTTC.

In this sample, this clone turned up a few times. This chain connects TRBV6-1 to TRBJ1-6; D unclear. CDR3 length: 15 amino acids. Germline-derived CDR1 and CDR2 are MNHNS and SASEGT. The V gene lost 3 bases and the J gene lost 5 bases, with 11 bases spanning the gap. Here the CDR3 reads CASSEYSLNNSPLHF. The CDR3 DNA reads as TGTGCCAGCAGTGAGTACAGCCTAAATAATTCACCCCTCCACTTT.

V gene TRBV6-5 combines with J gene TRBJ1-1; 8 bases map to TRBD1. CDR1 is MNHEY and CDR2 is SVGAGI in the germline V gene. The CDR3 has 15 amino acids. The V gene end was trimmed by 0 bases and the J gene end by 1 base; junction bases not matched to a gene: 1. CDR3 loop: CASSYSGTGNTEAFF. CDR3 in DNA: TGTGCCAGCAGTTACTCGGGGACAGGGAACACTGAAGCTTTCTTT.

A single count supports this clone. This chain connects TRBV21-1 to TRBJ2-3; TRBD2 is the table's D call and was not checked against the DNA. TRBV21-1 is shown as a pseudogene. The CDR3 is made up of 15 amino acids. CDR3 nucleotide sequence: TGTGCCAGCAGCACCGCGGGGGGGTCGACGGATACGCAGTATTTT. Its translation: CASSTAGGSTDTQYF.

The genes are TRBV28 and TRBJ2-1; D perhaps matches TRBD2 (6 bases). Trimming took 8 bases from V and 4 from J, leaving 18 bases between them. There are 15 residues in the CDR3. Germline values: CDR1 MDHEN, CDR2 SYDVKM. This chain's CDR3 is CASLSGGDLYNEQFF. Here the CDR3 DNA reads TGTGCCAGCCTATCCGGCGGGGACCTTTACAATGAGCAGTTCTTC.

This clone was detected once. The genes are TRBV27 and TRBJ2-2, with D maybe TRBD1 (5 bases). Trimming took 5 bases from V and 1 from J, leaving 8 bases between them. The CDR3 contains 14 residues. Germline lookup yields CDR1 MNHEY and CDR2 SMNVEV (reference sequence). The CDR3 DNA reads as TGTGCCAGCAGTCCTGGACAGAACACCGGGGAGCTGTTTTTT. It encodes CASSPGQNTGELFF.

In this sample, this clone turned up once. The chain links TRBV9 to TRBJ2-7; 9 bases fit TRBD1. Germline CDR1 and CDR2: SGDLS and YYNGEE. The CDR3 has 14 amino acids. V shed 4 bases, J shed 7 bases, and the junction held 9 bases outside the gene matches. CDR3 DNA sequence: TGTGCCAGCAGCCCTAGGACAGGGGCCGGGGAGCAGTACTTC. Amino acids: CASSPRTGAGEQYF.

The chain employs TRBV4-2 and TRBJ2-5, with 15 nucleotides matching TRBD2. The CDR3 has 19 residues. With 0 bases clipped from V and 4 bases from J, the junction kept 9 bases outside the gene matches. Germline-derived CDR1 and CDR2 are LGHNA and YNFKEQ. CDR3 sequence reads: CASSQDIGLAGGKGETQYF. DNA of the CDR3: TGTGCCAGCAGCCAAGATATTGGACTAGCGGGGGGGAAGGGAGAGACCCAGTACTTC.

The chain combines TRBV18 with TRBJ1-4; D remains ambiguous. The V and J ends lost 4 bases and 0 bases respectively, with 9 bases between them. There are 15 residues in the CDR3. Germline V gene lookup returns CDR1 KGHSH and CDR2 LQKENI. The CDR3 loop reads CASSLTAATNEKLFF. The CDR3 nucleotides read TGTGCCAGCTCACTTACAGCTGCAACTAATGAAAAACTGTTTTTT.

The chain couples TRBV28 to TRBJ1-5; D might be TRBD1 (5 bases). CDR1 and CDR2 from the germline V gene are MDHEN and SYDVKM. The CDR3 is made up of 15 amino acids. Trimming removed 1 base from V and 6 bases from J, with 13 bases in between. The CDR3 DNA reads TGTGCCAGCAGTTTATCATCAGGGCTCGGTCAGCCCCAGCATTTT. Translation gives CASSLSSGLGQPQHF.

The chain has TRBV25-1 and TRBJ2-7, with no clear D. V lost 6 bases, J lost 5 bases, and 11 bases lay in between. Looked up from germline, CDR1 is MGHDK and CDR2 is SYGVNS. The CDR3 is 12 residues long. The CDR3 DNA follows: TGTGCCAGCAGAGGAATAGGAGACGAGCAGTACTTC. Translated, it gives CASRGIGDEQYF.

The gene calls are TRBV7-2 and TRBJ2-1; TRBD1 matches 8 bases. V lost 1 base and J lost 5; bases outside the gene matches: 7. This CDR3 is 16 amino acids long. CDR1 is SGHTA, CDR2 FQGNSA, per germline. The CDR3 DNA reads as TGTGCCAGCAGCTTAGGGTCAGGGGGCGCGAACAATGAGCAGTTCTTC. Amino acid sequence: CASSLGSGGANNEQFF.

This clone was picked up a small number of times. The J gene is TRBJ1-2, the V gene TRBV5-6, with 7 bases lining up with TRBD1. The V and J ends lost 5 bases and 8 bases, in that order; junction bases with no gene match: 6. CDR1 is SGHDT and CDR2 is YYEEEE in the germline V gene. The CDR3 sequence is 12 residues long. CDR3 DNA sequence: TGTGCCAGCAGGGCAGGGGGTTACGGCTACACCTTC. Protein sequence: CASRAGGYGYTF.

The chain is built from TRBV5-4 and TRBJ2-5, with a weak D call TRBD2 (7 bases). Germline assignment: CDR1 SGHNT and CDR2 YYREEE (reference sequence). The CDR3 sequence is 15 residues long. With 4 bases removed from V and 2 bases from J, the gap between germline ends came to 15 bases. CDR3 loop: CASSDSRGAQETQYF. For the CDR3, the DNA is TGTGCCAGCAGCGACTCTCGGGGGGCACAAGAGACCCAGTACTTC.

The V gene is TRBV14, the J gene TRBJ1-4; possible D gene TRBD1, 6 bases. The germline CDR1 and CDR2 sequences are SGHDN and FVKESK. The CDR3 covers 15 residues. The germline V and J ends were trimmed by 3 bases and 6 bases, with 14 bases remaining between them. CDR3 loop: CASSHTRGGDEKLFF. The CDR3 region has the DNA TGTGCCAGCAGCCACACCAGGGGTGGGGATGAAAAACTGTTTTTT.

This clone occurred once. This sequence joins TRBV2 and TRBJ2-4; TRBD1 matches 7 bases. The germline gives CDR1 SNHLY, CDR2 FYNNEI. The trim removed 6 bases at V and 8 bases at J, leaving 4 bases unmatched. The CDR3 runs to 12 residues. CDR3: CASRTQGYIQYF. The CDR3, as DNA: TGTGCCAGCAGAACACAGGGGTACATTCAGTACTTC.

This chain joins TRBV11-2 and TRBJ2-5, with 12 nucleotides matching TRBD2. V trimming: 5 bases; J trimming: 5 bases; junction bases outside the gene matches: 9. The CDR3 sequence is 16 residues long. Germline V CDR1 and CDR2: SGHAT, FQNNGV. CDR3 sequence: CASSDLAGGRRETQYF. Here the CDR3 DNA reads TGTGCCAGCAGCGATCTAGCGGGGGGGCGCCGGGAGACCCAGTACTTC.

This chain uses TRBV19 with TRBJ1-5; 9 nucleotides match TRBD1. The CDR3 has 18 residues. CDR1 and CDR2 from the germline V gene are LNHDA and SQIVND (reference sequence). Trimming took 4 bases from V and 6 from J; bases not matched to a gene: 16. DNA for the CDR3: TGTGCCAGTAGTAGATTGGGGACAGGGCGGCTGGTCGGTCAGCCCCAGCATTTT. It translates to CASSRLGTGRLVGQPQHF.

The chain has TRBV5-4 and TRBJ2-7; 9 bases line up with TRBD1. From germline, CDR1 is SGHNT and CDR2 YYREEE (reference sequence). The junction had 10 bases not matched to a gene; V was cut back by 0 bases and J by 6 bases. The length of the CDR3 is 16 residues. The CDR3 sequence: CASSLELGDRVREQYF. In DNA form, the CDR3 reads TGTGCCAGCAGCTTGGAGTTGGGGGACAGGGTTCGCGAGCAGTACTTC. The full variable domain, rest sourced from reference TRBV5-4 and TRBJ2-7, is ETGVTQSPTHLIKTRGQQVTLRCSSQSGHNTVSWYQQALGQGPQFIFQYYREEENGRGNFPPRFSGLQFPNYSSELNVNALELDDSALYLCASSLELGDRVREQYFGPGTRLTVT.

The chain has TRBV28 and TRBJ2-3, with 12 bases aligning to TRBD1. J gave up 0 bases and V 4 bases, and 8 bases lay outside the gene matches. This CDR3 has 18 residues. Germline V CDR1 and CDR2: MDHEN, SYDVKM. CDR3 amino acids: CASSSGQGARPSTDTQYF. DNA for the CDR3: TGTGCCAGCAGTTCGGGACAGGGGGCGCGCCCCAGCACAGATACGCAGTATTTT. Drawing the rest from reference TRBV28 and TRBJ2-3, the complete variable domain is DVKVTQSSRYLVKRTGEKVFLECVQDMDHENMFWYRQDPGLGLRLIYFSYDVKMKEKGDIPEGYSVSREKKERFSLILESASTNQTSMYLCASSSGQGARPSTDTQYFGPGTRLTVL.

The V call is TRBV5-1, the J call TRBJ1-1, with no clear D. With 0 bases removed from V and 2 bases from J, the gap between germline ends came to 8 bases. The CDR3 covers 14 residues. CDR1 is SGHRS and CDR2 is YFSETQ in the germline V gene. The CDR3 coding sequence is TGCGCCAGCAGCTTGGCGGTATCTAACACTGAAGCTTTCTTT. Protein sequence: CASSLAVSNTEAFF.

This clone was observed a handful of times. The rearrangement links TRBV10-3 to TRBJ1-4; D is unresolved. There are 15 residues in the CDR3. Trimming pared 0 bases from V and 0 bases from J, leaving 5 bases between. Germline-derived CDR1 and CDR2 are ENHRY and SYGVKD. CDR3 DNA sequence: TGTGCCATCAGTGAGTCGGAGTCAACTAATGAAAAACTGTTTTTT. Residues: CAISESESTNEKLFF.